The 30 T cell receptor beta chains in this list originate from one sample, sequenced in a study of T cell responses to AZD1222 COVID-19 vaccine. The protocol was immunoSEQ multiplex PCR, while the TCRdb copy is restricted to in-frame clones and leaves out a portion. This sample has approximately 150,000 clones, with about 91% found just once. Sequences were derived from peripheral blood, sampled on day 0 of AZD1222 vaccination. The source of these receptors is an adult in good health.

J is TRBJ2-7 and V is TRBV11-3; tentative D call: TRBD2 (6 bases). The CDR3 is 15 amino acids. CDR1 is SGHNT, CDR2 YENEEA, per germline. The V end was cut by 1 base, the J end by 4 bases, with 14 bases between. CDR3 amino acids: CASSLGPGVAYEQYF. The CDR3 coding sequence is TGTGCCAGCAGCTTAGGTCCGGGAGTAGCGTACGAGCAGTACTTC.

V gene TRBV12-3 or TRBV12-4 combines with J gene TRBJ2-7, with a possible D match to TRBD1 (5 bases). The CDR3 contains 13 residues. Trimming took 3 bases from V and 6 from J, leaving 12 bases between them. As DNA, the CDR3 is TGTGCCAGCAGTTTGGGGCAGGCTTTCGAGCAGTACTTC. As protein: CASSLGQAFEQYF.

The gene calls are TRBV3-1 (or the pseudogene TRBV3-2) and TRBJ1-5, with TRBD1 matching 8 bases. The CDR3 is made up of 14 amino acids. The V gene's germline CDR1 is LGHDT and CDR2 YNNKEL (reference sequence). V lost 6 bases and J lost 5; bases outside the gene matches: 6. This chain's CDR3 is CASSRQGYHQPQHF. The CDR3 bases are TGTGCCAGCAGTCGACAGGGGTATCATCAGCCCCAGCATTTT.

V is TRBV7-2 and J is TRBJ2-7, with D possibly being TRBD1 (7 bases). CDR3 length equals 15 residues. V dropped 4 bases and J dropped 6 bases, with 19 bases sitting between them. Germline CDR1 reads SGHTA; CDR2 reads FQGNSA. CDR3 DNA sequence: TGTGCCAGCAGCTGGCGGGACAGCGATTTCGGCGAGCAGTACTTC. This translates into CASSWRDSDFGEQYF.

The rearrangement links TRBV5-1 to TRBJ1-2; 9 bases agree with TRBD1. With V trimmed by 2 bases and J by 5 bases, 4 bases remained unmatched. This CDR3 spans 14 amino acids. Germline CDR1 is SGHRS and CDR2 is YFSETQ. CDR3 residues: CASSFTQGAYGYTF. CDR3 bases: TGCGCCAGCAGCTTCACACAGGGGGCGTATGGCTACACCTTC.

The chain joins TRBV11-2 to TRBJ1-2, with D perhaps matching TRBD1 (6 bases). The CDR3 is made up of 16 amino acids. Germline V gene data show CDR1 as SGHAT and CDR2 as FQNNGV. V lost 1 base, J lost 1 base, and 13 bases lay in between. In DNA, the CDR3 is TGTGCCAGCAGCTTAGTAAGGGTCAGGGGTAACTATGGCTACACCTTC. Translation: CASSLVRVRGNYGYTF.

V usage is TRBV3-1 (or the pseudogene TRBV3-2) and J usage is TRBJ2-1; 14 bases map to TRBD2. Germline CDR1 is LGHDT and CDR2 is YNNKEL (reference sequence). The J segment lost 10 bases and the V segment lost 5 bases, leaving 7 bases of the junction unmatched. The CDR3 is made up of 15 amino acids. Here the CDR3 reads CASSTGTSGRGEQFF. The CDR3 coding sequence is TGTGCCAGCAGCACCGGGACTAGCGGGAGAGGGGAGCAGTTCTTC.

This clone was seen only a few times. This chain's CDR3 is CASSSHLNAILNTIYF. CDR3 nucleotide sequence: TGTGCCAGCAGTTCCCACTTAAATGCGATTCTAAACACCATATATTTT. The J gene is TRBJ1-3, the V gene TRBV6-5; D remains ambiguous. CDR1 is MNHEY, CDR2 SVGAGI, per germline. The CDR3 loop spans 16 amino acids. Trimming removed 4 bases at V and 6 bases at J, with 19 bases between.

V and J are TRBV6-4 and TRBJ2-5; D is possibly TRBD2 (5 bases). The length of the CDR3 is 18 residues. Germline V gene lookup returns CDR1 MRHNA and CDR2 SNTAGT. V lost 6 bases to trimming and J lost 5 bases, with 28 bases between them. CDR3 residues: CASSARRGRELGRETQYF. The CDR3, as DNA: TGTGCCAGCAGCGCGAGGAGAGGGCGAGAGCTCGGAAGGGAGACCCAGTACTTC.

V and J are TRBV11-2 and TRBJ2-4; TRBD2 agrees at 11 bases. Germline-derived CDR1 and CDR2 are SGHAT and FQNNGV. The CDR3 consists of 17 residues. The V segment lost 0 bases and the J segment 0 bases; nucleotides outside the gene matches: 1. The CDR3 reads CASSLDLAGGAKNIQYF. Here the CDR3 DNA reads TGTGCCAGCAGCTTAGATCTAGCGGGAGGAGCCAAAAACATTCAGTACTTC. The full variable domain, completed using reference TRBV11-2 and TRBJ2-4, is EAGVAQSPRYKIIEKRQSVAFWCNPISGHATLYWYQQILGQGPKLLIQFQNNGVVDDSQLPKDRFSAERLKGVDSTLKIQPAKLEDSAVYLCASSLDLAGGAKNIQYFGAGTRLSVL.

The chain links TRBV5-1 to TRBJ1-1; perhaps TRBD1 as D (5 bases). The CDR3 has 16 amino acids. The V end lost 3 bases, the J end lost 2 bases, and 17 bases lay between the germline ends. Germline assignment: CDR1 SGHRS and CDR2 YFSETQ. The CDR3 DNA sequence: TGCGCCAGCAGCTCTGGGGGTGGTGGAGCTAACACTGAAGCTTTCTTT. Protein sequence: CASSSGGGGANTEAFF.

The rearrangement links TRBV4-3 to TRBJ2-7; D is undetermined. The CDR3 has 13 residues. From germline, CDR1 is LGHNA and CDR2 YSLEER. V was clipped by 1 base and J by 5 bases, with 9 bases between them. CDR3 nucleotides: TGCGCCAGCAGCCAAGTGATTGGGGACGAGCAGTACTTC. Residues: CASSQVIGDEQYF.

V and J are TRBV27 and TRBJ1-1, with a tentative D call TRBD1 (5 bases). The CDR3 loop spans 14 amino acids. The V gene's germline CDR1 is MNHEY and CDR2 SMNVEV (reference sequence). V was pared by 5 bases and J by 8 bases, with 18 bases between. The chain's CDR3 is CASSIGQSRAEAFF. CDR3 coding DNA: TGTGCCAGCAGTATAGGACAAAGCAGGGCAGAAGCTTTCTTT.

The chain employs TRBV7-9 and TRBJ2-1; TRBD2 matches at 13 bases. The CDR3 covers 15 residues. The V gene end was trimmed by 5 bases and the J gene end by 6 bases; junction bases not matched to a gene: 4. Germline V gene sequence: CDR1 SEHNR, CDR2 FQNEAQ (reference sequence). In DNA form, the CDR3 reads TGTGCCAGCAGCGCCCGACTAGCGGGAGGCAATGAGCAGTTCTTC. This gives the protein CASSARLAGGNEQFF.

The chain employs TRBV5-1 and TRBJ1-1; tentatively, D is TRBD1 (5 bases). Trimming stripped 0 bases from V and 4 bases from J, with 16 bases between. Germline-derived CDR1 and CDR2 are SGHRS and YFSETQ. The CDR3 runs to 16 residues. In DNA, the CDR3 is TGCGCCAGCAGCTTGGGGGAGCGGCAGGGTCCCACTGAAGCTTTCTTT. The encoded protein is CASSLGERQGPTEAFF.

This chain links TRBV30 with TRBJ2-7; unclear D gene. V was shortened by 3 bases and J by 2 bases, with 11 bases between the two germline ends. CDR1 and CDR2 (germline): GTSNPN, SVGIG (reference sequence). CDR3 length equals 13 residues. The DNA of the CDR3 is TGTGCCTGGAGATTGGGCGGAACCTACGAGCAGTACTTC. Protein: CAWRLGGTYEQYF.

The chain employs TRBV29-1 and TRBJ2-2; TRBD1 might be the D (7 bases). CDR1 is SQVTM and CDR2 is ANQGSEA in the germline V gene. The CDR3 loop spans 14 amino acids. The germline V and J ends were trimmed by 4 bases and 6 bases, with 15 bases remaining between them. The CDR3 reads CSVARETGPGELFF. Written as DNA, the CDR3 is TGCAGCGTTGCCCGGGAGACAGGGCCCGGGGAGCTGTTTTTT.

The gene calls are TRBV7-9 and TRBJ2-7; maybe TRBD1 (6 bases). This CDR3 is 11 amino acids long. The ends were cut back, 5 bases at V and 7 bases at J, with 9 bases in the middle. The germline V gene encodes CDR1 SEHNR and CDR2 FQNEAQ (reference sequence). The CDR3 DNA reads as TGTGCCAGCAGCCTAGGGACAGAGCAGTACTTC. Translation gives CASSLGTEQYF.

The chain carries TRBV9 and TRBJ1-3; D perhaps matches TRBD1 (6 bases). CDR1 and CDR2 (germline): SGDLS, YYNGEE. V dropped 2 bases and J dropped 4 bases, with 13 bases sitting between them. The CDR3 length is 15 residues. The CDR3 DNA reads as TGTGCCAGCAGCGTTGGAACAGGGAAAGGAAACACCATATATTTT. Protein sequence: CASSVGTGKGNTIYF.

J is TRBJ2-1 and V is TRBV28; 13 bases fit TRBD2. This CDR3 contains 17 residues. J gave up 9 bases and V 5 bases, and 13 bases lay outside the gene matches. Germline CDR1 and CDR2: MDHEN and SYDVKM. The CDR3 loop is CASSPLYGLAGAVEQFF. The CDR3 DNA reads TGTGCCAGCAGTCCCCTTTATGGACTAGCGGGAGCTGTTGAGCAGTTCTTC.

This clone appeared a single time. The J gene is TRBJ2-7, the V gene TRBV7-2; TRBD1 matches at 11 bases. In germline, CDR1 is SGHTA, CDR2 FQGNSA. V dropped 5 bases and J dropped 0; count of bases not matched to a gene: 6. The CDR3 has 16 amino acids. CDR3 residues: CASSRRTGGSSYEQYF. Here the CDR3 DNA reads TGTGCCAGCAGCCGCCGGACAGGGGGCAGCTCCTACGAGCAGTACTTC.

This clone was found a few times. This sequence joins TRBV18 and TRBJ1-1, with a tentative D call TRBD1 (6 bases). The germline V gene encodes CDR1 KGHSH and CDR2 LQKENI. Trimming removed 3 bases from V and 0 bases from J, with 14 bases in between. The CDR3 loop spans 16 amino acids. CDR3 region: CASSPSTGNMNTEAFF. DNA of the CDR3: TGTGCCAGCTCACCGTCGACAGGTAACATGAACACTGAAGCTTTCTTT.

The chain combines TRBV19 with TRBJ2-1; 12 nucleotides agree with TRBD2. The CDR3 runs to 16 residues. CDR1 and CDR2 from the germline V gene are LNHDA and SQIVND (reference sequence). V trimming: 3 bases; J trimming: 1 base; junction bases outside the gene matches: 1. CDR3 sequence: CASSIGLAGSYNEQFF. As DNA, the CDR3 is TGTGCCAGTAGTATCGGACTAGCGGGATCCTACAATGAGCAGTTCTTC.

This chain links TRBV6-5 with TRBJ1-6; TRBD1 matches 9 bases. The ends lost 7 bases at V and 9 bases at J; junction bases unmatched: 7. Germline CDR1 MNHEY, CDR2 SVGAGI. This CDR3 has 14 residues. The CDR3 coding sequence is TGTGCCAGCATGCCGGGACAGGGTATTTCACCCCTCCACTTT. Amino acids: CASMPGQGISPLHF.

Details on this clone: Other DNA sequences in this sample translate to the same CDR3. The rearrangement joins TRBV7-3 to TRBJ2-1, with D uncertain. V was shortened by 2 bases and J by 4 bases, with 6 bases between the two germline ends. CDR1 and CDR2 (germline): SGHTA, FQGTGA. The CDR3 contains 13 residues. In DNA, the CDR3 is TGTGCCAGCAGCTTAGGCTTATACAATGAGCAGTTCTTC. This sequence encodes CASSLGLYNEQFF.

The chain combines TRBV29-1 with TRBJ1-5; no clear D gene. The CDR3 totals 13 residues. CDR1 is SQVTM and CDR2 is ANQGSEA in the germline V gene. Trimming left V 5 bases short and J 3 bases short, with 11 bases between. CDR3 sequence (DNA): TGCAGCGTTTCCGCCTCTCCCAATCAGCCCCAGCATTTT. Amino acid sequence: CSVSASPNQPQHF.

The genes are TRBV11-3 and TRBJ2-7, with D tentatively TRBD2 (5 bases). The V gene's germline CDR1 is SGHNT and CDR2 YENEEA. Between the trimmed V and J ends, which lost 1 base and 6 bases, there was a span of 10 bases. There are 13 residues in the CDR3. The CDR3 region is CASSLVAGVEQYF. The CDR3, as DNA: TGTGCCAGCAGCTTAGTTGCGGGTGTCGAGCAGTACTTC.

This rearrangement joins TRBV10-3 to TRBJ1-2; 9 bases match TRBD1. Germline V lookup: CDR1 ENHRY, CDR2 SYGVKD. V lost 3 bases, J lost 5 bases, and 7 bases stayed unmatched. CDR3 size: 15 residues. This CDR3 is CAISDQTGGEYGYTF. CDR3 sequence (DNA): TGTGCCATCAGTGATCAAACAGGGGGCGAATATGGCTACACCTTC.

This clone appeared once. The genes are TRBV27 and TRBJ1-6; TRBD1 aligns across 7 bases. Per the germline V gene, CDR1 is MNHEY and CDR2 is SMNVEV (reference sequence). This CDR3 has 16 amino acids. Losses at the gene ends were 0 bases for V and 10 bases for J; bases not matched to a gene: 9. The CDR3 region has the DNA TGTGCCAGCAGTTTATCGAGGGCAGGGGGAGGATCACCCCTCCACTTT. Protein sequence: CASSLSRAGGGSPLHF.

V usage is TRBV14 and J usage is TRBJ2-1; D is perhaps TRBD1 (5 bases). Germline V gene sequence: CDR1 SGHDN, CDR2 FVKESK. This CDR3 has 14 residues. Trimming shortened V by 2 bases and J by 4 bases, and 9 bases separated the two germline ends. The CDR3 is CASSQFTGYNEQFF. The CDR3 DNA follows: TGTGCCAGCAGCCAATTTACAGGATACAATGAGCAGTTCTTC.